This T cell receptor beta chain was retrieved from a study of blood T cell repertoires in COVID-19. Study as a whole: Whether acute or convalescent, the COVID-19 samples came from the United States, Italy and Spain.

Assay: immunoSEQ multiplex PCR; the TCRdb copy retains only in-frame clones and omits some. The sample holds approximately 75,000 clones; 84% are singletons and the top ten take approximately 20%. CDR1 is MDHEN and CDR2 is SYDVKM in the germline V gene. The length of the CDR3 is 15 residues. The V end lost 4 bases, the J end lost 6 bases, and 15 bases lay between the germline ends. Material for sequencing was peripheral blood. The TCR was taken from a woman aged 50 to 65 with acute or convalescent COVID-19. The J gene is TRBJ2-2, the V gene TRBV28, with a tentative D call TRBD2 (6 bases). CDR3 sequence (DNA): TGTGCCAGCAGTTCCGGGACTCTTGGTGCCGGGGAGCTGTTTTTT. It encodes CASSSGTLGAGELFF.